Sequencing of this TCR beta chain was carried out in a study of STAT3 mutations in large granular lymphocyte leukemia. Study-level findings and limits: Every T-LGLL patient had at least one immunodominant TCRbeta clonotype. A small but highly pathogenic clone may have been missed.

With respect to this clone: As yet, its antigen is unknown.

V was trimmed by 6 bases and J by 2 bases, leaving 16 bases between them. The CDR3 runs 15 residues. The germline CDR1 and CDR2 sequences are SGHTA and FQGNSA. TCRdb's copy holds only in-frame clones and misses some; the assay was immunoSEQ multiplex PCR. This sample carries about 15,000 clones, nearly 95% of them seen once, and the ten largest clones take less than 9.5%. Sequenced: peripheral blood mononuclear cells. The V call is TRBV7-2, the J call TRBJ1-2; D gene uncertain. The sequence derives from a woman between 50 and 59 years old with T-cell large granular lymphocyte leukemia. Some clones in this sample may be carry-over from other donors' samples. The CDR3 DNA follows: TGTGCCAGCAGTCCTAAAACACCAACCAACTATGGCTACACCTTC. Translated, it gives CASSPKTPTNYGYTF.